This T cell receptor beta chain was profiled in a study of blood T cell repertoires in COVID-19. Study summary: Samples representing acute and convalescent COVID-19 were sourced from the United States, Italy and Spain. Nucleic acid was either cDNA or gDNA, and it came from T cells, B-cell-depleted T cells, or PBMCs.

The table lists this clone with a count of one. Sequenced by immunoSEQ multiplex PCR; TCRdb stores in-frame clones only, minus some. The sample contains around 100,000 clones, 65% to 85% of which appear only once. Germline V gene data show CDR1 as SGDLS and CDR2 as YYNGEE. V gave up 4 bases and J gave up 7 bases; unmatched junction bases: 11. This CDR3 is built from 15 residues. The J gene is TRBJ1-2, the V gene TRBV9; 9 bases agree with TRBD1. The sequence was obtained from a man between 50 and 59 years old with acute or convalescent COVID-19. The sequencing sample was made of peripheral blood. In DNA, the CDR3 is TGTGCCAGCAGCCCCACCGGACAGGGGACGGGTGGCTACACCTTC. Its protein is CASSPTGQGTGGYTF.